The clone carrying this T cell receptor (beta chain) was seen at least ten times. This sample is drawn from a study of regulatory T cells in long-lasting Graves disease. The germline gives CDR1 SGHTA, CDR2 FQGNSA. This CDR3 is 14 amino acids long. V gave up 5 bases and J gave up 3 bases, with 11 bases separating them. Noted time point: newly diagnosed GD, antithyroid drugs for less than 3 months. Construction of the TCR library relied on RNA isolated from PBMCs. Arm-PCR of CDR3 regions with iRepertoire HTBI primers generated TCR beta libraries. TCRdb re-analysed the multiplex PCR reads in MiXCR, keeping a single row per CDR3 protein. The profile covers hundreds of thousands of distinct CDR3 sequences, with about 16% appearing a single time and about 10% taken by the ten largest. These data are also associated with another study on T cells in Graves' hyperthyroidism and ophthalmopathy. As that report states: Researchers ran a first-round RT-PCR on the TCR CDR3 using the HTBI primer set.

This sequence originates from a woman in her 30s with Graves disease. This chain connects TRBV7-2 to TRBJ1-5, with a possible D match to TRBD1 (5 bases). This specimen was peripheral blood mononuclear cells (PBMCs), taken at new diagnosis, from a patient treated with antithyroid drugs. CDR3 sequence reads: CASSRRGLNQPQHF. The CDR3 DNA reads TGTGCCAGCAGCCGAAGGGGACTCAATCAGCCCCAGCATTTT.